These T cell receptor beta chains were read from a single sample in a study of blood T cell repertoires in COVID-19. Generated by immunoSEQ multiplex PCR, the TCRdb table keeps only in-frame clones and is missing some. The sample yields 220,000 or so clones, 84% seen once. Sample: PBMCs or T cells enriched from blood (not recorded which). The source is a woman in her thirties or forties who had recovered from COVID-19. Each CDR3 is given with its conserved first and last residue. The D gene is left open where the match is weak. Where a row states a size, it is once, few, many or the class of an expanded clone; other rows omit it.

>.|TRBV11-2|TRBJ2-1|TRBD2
TGTGCCAGCAGCTTAGATGATTTGGCGGGAGTAAAGAATGAGCAGTTCTTC
CASSLDDLAGVKNEQFF
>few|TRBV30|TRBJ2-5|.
TGTGCCTGGAGCCTCAGGGGCACAGAGACCCAGTACTTC
CAWSLRGTETQYF
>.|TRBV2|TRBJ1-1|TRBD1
TGTGCCAGCAGGGCCGATGTGGCAGGGGGCGGCTGGAACACTGAAGCTTTCTTT
CASRADVAGGGWNTEAFF
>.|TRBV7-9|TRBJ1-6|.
TGTGCCAGCAGCTTACTTCAGGGGATGAATTCACCCCTCCACTTT
CASSLLQGMNSPLHF
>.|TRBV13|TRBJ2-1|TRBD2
TGTGCCAGCAGCTTAGGGACTAGCGGGAGGGCCGGTCGGAATGAGCAGTTCTTC
CASSLGTSGRAGRNEQFF
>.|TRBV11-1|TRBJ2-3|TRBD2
TGTGCCAGCAGCTCCATGGCGGGAGGGCAAGATACGCAGTATTTT
CASSSMAGGQDTQYF
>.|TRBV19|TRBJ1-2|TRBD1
TGTGCCAGTAATCTCCGGACAGGGAACTATGGCTACACCTTC
CASNLRTGNYGYTF
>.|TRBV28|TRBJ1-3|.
TGTGCCAGCAGTCAGACAGGAAACACCATATATTTT
CASSQTGNTIYF
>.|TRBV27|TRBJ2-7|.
TGTGCCAGCAGTTTAAGGGCAGGACAACTCTACGAGCAGTACTTC
CASSLRAGQLYEQYF
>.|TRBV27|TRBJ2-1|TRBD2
TGTGCCAGCAAGTTAGTAGCGGGAATTGATGAGCAGTTCTTC
CASKLVAGIDEQFF
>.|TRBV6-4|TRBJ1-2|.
TGTGCCAGCGCTGAGACGACACAGGGTCGGGTTAGAGGTGGCTACACCTTC
CASAETTQGRVRGGYTF
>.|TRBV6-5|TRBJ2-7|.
TGTGCCAGCAACACCATGGGGAGGACGCTCGAGCAGTACTTC
CASNTMGRTLEQYF
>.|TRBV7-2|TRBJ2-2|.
TGTGCCAGCAGCCAAAAGGCGGGGACGAACACCGGGGAGCTGTTTTTT
CASSQKAGTNTGELFF
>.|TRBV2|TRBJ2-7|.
TGTGCCAGCACTAAGGACATCTGGAACTCCTACGAGCAGTACTTC
CASTKDIWNSYEQYF
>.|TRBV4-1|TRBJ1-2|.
TGCGCCAGCAGCCAAGTTCTATACTATGGCTACACCTTC
CASSQVLYYGYTF
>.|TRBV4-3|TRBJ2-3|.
TGCGCCAGCAGCCAAGCCGGTAGCGGCTTTGCAGATACGCAGTATTTT
CASSQAGSGFADTQYF
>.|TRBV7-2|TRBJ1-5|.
TGTGCCAGCAGCTTAGGGGGGGGGAATCAGCCCCAGCATTTT
CASSLGGGNQPQHF
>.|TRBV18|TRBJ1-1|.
TGTGCCAGCTCACCTAACACCGCTCCGAACACTGAAGCTTTCTTT
CASSPNTAPNTEAFF
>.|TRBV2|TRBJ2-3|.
TGTGCCAGCAGTGTAGGGGGAACAGGAGATACGCAGTATTTT
CASSVGGTGDTQYF
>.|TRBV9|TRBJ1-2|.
TGTGCCAGCAGCGTAGATCTAGGTGCGGCGGCCCGAGCCTATGGCTACACCTTC
CASSVDLGAAARAYGYTF
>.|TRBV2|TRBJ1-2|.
TGTGCCAGCAGTACGAGCGGCTATGGCTACACCTTC
CASSTSGYGYTF
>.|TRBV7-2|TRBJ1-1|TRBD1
TGTGCCAGCAGCTTACGGGCAGGGGGTAACACTGAAGCTTTCTTT
CASSLRAGGNTEAFF
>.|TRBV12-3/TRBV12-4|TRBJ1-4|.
TGTGCCAGCAGCCCCGGTGAAAAACTGTTTTTT
CASSPGEKLFF
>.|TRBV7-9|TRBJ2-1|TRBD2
TGTGCCAGCAGCTGGGAACGGGTGAGCGGGATTACAATGTTGAAGTTCTTC
CASSWERVSGITMLKFF
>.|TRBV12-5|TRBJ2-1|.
TGTGCTAGTGGTTTGGTAACCGGTCAGGGAGGCAATGAGCAGTTCTTC
CASGLVTGQGGNEQFF
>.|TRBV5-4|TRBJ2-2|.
TGTGCCAGCAGCCAAAACCGTTGGGGGACAACTAACACCGGGGAGCTGTTTTTT
CASSQNRWGTTNTGELFF
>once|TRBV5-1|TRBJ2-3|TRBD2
TGCGCCAGCAGCTGGGAGGGAGATACGCAGTATTTT
CASSWEGDTQYF
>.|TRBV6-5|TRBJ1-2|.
TGTGCCAGCAGGCAGACACTTAACTATGGCTACACCTTC
CASRQTLNYGYTF
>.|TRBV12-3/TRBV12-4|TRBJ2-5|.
TGTGCCAGCAGTAGGGCAGGGGCCAGGACCCAGTACTTC
CASSRAGARTQYF
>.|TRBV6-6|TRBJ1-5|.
TGTGCCAGCAGGAGTCGGGGCAATCAGCCCCAGCATTTT
CASRSRGNQPQHF
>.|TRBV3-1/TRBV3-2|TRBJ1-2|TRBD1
TGTGCCAGCAGCCATTGGGACAGGAAGGACTATGGCTACACCTTC
CASSHWDRKDYGYTF
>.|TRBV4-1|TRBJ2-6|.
TGCGCCAGCAGCAGGGGACATCTCTCTGGGGCCAACGTCCTGACTTTC
CASSRGHLSGANVLTF
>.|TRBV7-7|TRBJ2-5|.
TGTGCCAGCAGCTTAGCTGCGGGCCTCCAAGAGACCCAGTACTTC
CASSLAAGLQETQYF
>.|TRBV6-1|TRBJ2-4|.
TGTGCCAGCAGTGACGGCAGGGTAGACATTCAGTACTTC
CASSDGRVDIQYF
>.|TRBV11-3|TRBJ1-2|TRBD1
TGTGCCAGCAGCTCGCCACTCGGACAGGGGGTAAAAACTAACTATGGCTACACCTTC
CASSSPLGQGVKTNYGYTF
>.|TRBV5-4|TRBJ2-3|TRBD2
TGTGCCAGCAGCTTGAGTAGCGGGAGCTCAGATACGCAGTATTTT
CASSLSSGSSDTQYF
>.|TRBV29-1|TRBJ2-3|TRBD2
TGCAGCGGACGGACTAGCGGGAGGGGAGATACGCAGTATTTT
CSGRTSGRGDTQYF
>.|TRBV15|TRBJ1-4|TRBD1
TGTGCCACCAGCAGAGAGAACAGGGGATTAGATGAAAAACTGTTTTTT
CATSRENRGLDEKLFF
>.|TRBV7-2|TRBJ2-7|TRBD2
TGTGCCAGCAGCCTCTACTTAGCGGGGAGCTCCTACGAGCAGTACTTC
CASSLYLAGSSYEQYF
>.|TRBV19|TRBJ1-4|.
TGTGCCAGTAGTCCCCTATCCCCGGGGAAACTGTTTTTT
CASSPLSPGKLFF
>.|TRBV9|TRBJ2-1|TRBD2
TGTGCCAGCAGCGTGAATAGCGGGAGTGAGAATGAGCAGTTCTTC
CASSVNSGSENEQFF
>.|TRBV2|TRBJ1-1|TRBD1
TGTGCCAGCAGTCGACAGGGGTGGACTGAAGCTTTCTTT
CASSRQGWTEAFF
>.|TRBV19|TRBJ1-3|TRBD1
TGTGCCAGTAGTTTCGGGACAGGGAGAGGGGACACCATATATTTT
CASSFGTGRGDTIYF
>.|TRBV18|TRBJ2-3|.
TGTGCCAGCTCCCGTTCGGTTGATGCTAGCACAGATACGCAGTATTTT
CASSRSVDASTDTQYF
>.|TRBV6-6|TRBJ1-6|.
TGTGCCAGCAGTCCTAACCTTGGGACAACAGGGCTCTCCTATAATTCACCCCTCCACTTT
CASSPNLGTTGLSYNSPLHF